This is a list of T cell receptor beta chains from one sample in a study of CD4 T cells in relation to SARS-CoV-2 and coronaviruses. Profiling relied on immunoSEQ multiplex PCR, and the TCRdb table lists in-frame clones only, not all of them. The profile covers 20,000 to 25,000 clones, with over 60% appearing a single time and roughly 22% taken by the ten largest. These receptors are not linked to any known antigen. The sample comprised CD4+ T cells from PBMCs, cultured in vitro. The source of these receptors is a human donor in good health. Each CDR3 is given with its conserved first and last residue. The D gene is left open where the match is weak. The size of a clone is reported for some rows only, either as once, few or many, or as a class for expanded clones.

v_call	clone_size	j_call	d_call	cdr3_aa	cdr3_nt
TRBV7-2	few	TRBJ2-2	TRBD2	CATRGTSGFTGELFF	TGTGCCACCAGAGGGACTAGCGGTTTCACCGGGGAGCTGTTTTTT
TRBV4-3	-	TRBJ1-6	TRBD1	CASSQGQGEGSPLHF	TGCGCCAGCAGCCAAGGACAGGGTGAGGGTTCACCCCTCCACTTT
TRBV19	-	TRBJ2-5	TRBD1	CASSQGGDRGWETQYF	TGTGCCAGTAGCCAGGGTGGGGACAGGGGTTGGGAGACCCAGTACTTC
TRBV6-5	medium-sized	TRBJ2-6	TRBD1	CATTGGSVGANVLTF	TGTGCCACCACAGGGGGATCAGTTGGGGCCAACGTCCTGACTTTC
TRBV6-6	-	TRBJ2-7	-	CASTPTGVSYEQYF	TGTGCCAGCACCCCTACAGGAGTATCCTACGAGCAGTACTTC
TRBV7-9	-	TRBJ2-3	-	CASSLVTLGTQYF	TGTGCCAGCAGCTTAGTCACTCTCGGTACGCAGTATTTT
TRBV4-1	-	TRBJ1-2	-	CASSQGLRRRGGYTF	TGCGCCAGCAGCCAGGGCCTTCGCAGGCGCGGCGGCTACACCTTC
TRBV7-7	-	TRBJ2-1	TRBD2	CASSLLRGAQGEQFF	TGTGCCAGCAGCTTATTGCGGGGGGCCCAAGGGGAGCAGTTCTTC
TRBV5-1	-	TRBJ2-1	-	CASSLWGEDEQFF	TGCGCCAGCAGCTTGTGGGGCGAGGATGAGCAGTTCTTC
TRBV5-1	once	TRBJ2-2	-	CASSPGTTNTGELFF	TGCGCCAGCAGTCCCGGGACCACGAACACCGGGGAGCTGTTTTTT
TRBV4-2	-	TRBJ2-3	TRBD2	CASSRAIAGDRTDTQYF	TGTGCCAGCAGCCGAGCCATAGCGGGAGACCGCACAGATACGCAGTATTTT
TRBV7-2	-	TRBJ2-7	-	CASSSNMVQEQYF	TGTGCCAGCAGCTCGAATATGGTGCAAGAGCAGTACTTC